The 7 T cell receptor beta chains below come from one sample, sequenced in a study of T cell repertoires in cytomegalovirus infection. TCRdb re-called the reads through MiXCR, storing one row per CDR3 protein. The table records roughly 100,000 distinct CDR3 sequences, roughly 39% of them present only once. Their cognate antigens are unknown. The material sequenced was CD8+ T cells from cultured PBMCs, taken from culture after CMV antigen stimulation. The source of these receptors is a human donor in good health (CMV status not recorded). Some clones in this sample may be carry-over from other donors' samples.

The chain employs TRBV7-6 and TRBJ1-1; D is unresolved. V shed 0 bases and J shed 4 bases, with 12 bases lying between them. The CDR3 spans 15 residues. The V gene's germline CDR1 is SGHVS and CDR2 FNYEAQ. CDR3 sequence (DNA): TGTGCCAGCAGCTTAGCCCGTGGGTGGGGCACTGAAGCTTTCTTT. Protein sequence: CASSLARGWGTEAFF.

This chain links TRBV27 with TRBJ1-6, with 9 bases fitting TRBD1. This CDR3 region has 14 residues. CDR1 is MNHEY and CDR2 is SMNVEV in the germline V gene (reference sequence). The V gene end was trimmed by 6 bases and the J gene end by 7 bases; junction bases not matched to a gene: 4. The CDR3 here is CASSGTGKNSPLHF. CDR3 bases: TGTGCCAGCAGCGGGACAGGGAAGAATTCACCCCTCCACTTT.

The chain combines TRBV2 with TRBJ2-7; no clear D. Trimming stripped 8 bases from V and 5 bases from J, with 16 bases between. Germline V gives CDR1 SNHLY, CDR2 FYNNEI. The CDR3 length is 13 residues. CDR3 in amino acids: CASCLGVANEQYF. CDR3 nucleotide sequence: TGTGCCAGCTGCCTTGGGGTAGCAAACGAGCAGTACTTC.

This clonotype appeared once. This chain uses TRBV7-6 with TRBJ2-5; no firm D call. V lost 1 base, J lost 5 bases, and 14 bases lay in between. Germline assignment: CDR1 SGHVS and CDR2 FNYEAQ. The CDR3 is 15 amino acids. CDR3 nucleotide sequence: TGTGCCAGCAGCTTAGAGGACGCCATAGTGGAGACCCAGTACTTC. The encoded protein is CASSLEDAIVETQYF.

The chain links TRBV12-3 or TRBV12-4 to TRBJ2-3; possibly TRBD2 for D (5 bases). Trimming removed 6 bases at V and 6 bases at J, with 13 bases between. This CDR3 spans 13 amino acids. This chain's CDR3 is CASSQLLVDTQYF. The CDR3 DNA follows: TGTGCCAGCAGCCAACTACTAGTTGATACGCAGTATTTT.

The rearrangement joins TRBV5-5 to TRBJ2-5; D is ambiguous. The germline V gene encodes CDR1 SGHKS and CDR2 YYEKEE (reference sequence). The V end was cut by 2 bases, the J end by 3 bases, with 11 bases between. The CDR3 has 14 amino acids. The CDR3 here is CASSFGQNEETQYF. The CDR3 DNA follows: TGTGCCAGCAGCTTCGGGCAGAACGAAGAGACCCAGTACTTC.

J is TRBJ2-7 and V is TRBV7-9; 8 nucleotides line up with TRBD2. CDR3 length: 15 amino acids. Germline trimming cut 5 bases from V and 2 bases from J; bases unmatched to any gene: 8. The V gene's germline CDR1 is SEHNR and CDR2 FQNEAQ (reference sequence). The CDR3 DNA reads TGTGCCAGCAGCCTCTCTAGCGGGCGGGCCTACGAGCAGTACTTC. Amino acid sequence: CASSLSSGRAYEQYF.